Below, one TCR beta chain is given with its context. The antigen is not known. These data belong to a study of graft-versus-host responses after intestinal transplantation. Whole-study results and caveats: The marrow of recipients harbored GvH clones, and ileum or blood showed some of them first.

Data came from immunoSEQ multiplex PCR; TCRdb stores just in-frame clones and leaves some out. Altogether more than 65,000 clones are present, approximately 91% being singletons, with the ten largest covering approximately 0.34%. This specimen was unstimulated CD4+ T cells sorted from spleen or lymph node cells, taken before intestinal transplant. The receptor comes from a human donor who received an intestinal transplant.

The CDR3 loop reads CASSLVPGQSRRTQYF. In DNA, the CDR3 is TGCGCCAGCAGCTTGGTCCCGGGACAGTCCCGGAGGACCCAGTACTTC. This chain links TRBV5-1 with TRBJ2-5; 7 positions agree with TRBD1. V lost 0 bases to trimming and J lost 7 bases; unmatched junction nucleotides: 12. Germline CDR1 reads SGHRS; CDR2 reads YFSETQ. The CDR3 totals 16 residues.